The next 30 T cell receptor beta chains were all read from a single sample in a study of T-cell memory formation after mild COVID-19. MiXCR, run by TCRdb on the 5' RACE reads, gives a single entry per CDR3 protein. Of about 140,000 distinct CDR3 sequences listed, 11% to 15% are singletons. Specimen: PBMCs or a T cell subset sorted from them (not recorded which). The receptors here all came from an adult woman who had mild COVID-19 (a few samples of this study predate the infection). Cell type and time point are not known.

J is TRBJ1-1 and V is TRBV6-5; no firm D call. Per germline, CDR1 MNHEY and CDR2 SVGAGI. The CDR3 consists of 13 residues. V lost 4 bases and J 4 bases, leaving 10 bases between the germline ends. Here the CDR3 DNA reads TGTGCCAGCAGTTCCTCGGGTGGCACTGAAGCTTTCTTT. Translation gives CASSSSGGTEAFF.

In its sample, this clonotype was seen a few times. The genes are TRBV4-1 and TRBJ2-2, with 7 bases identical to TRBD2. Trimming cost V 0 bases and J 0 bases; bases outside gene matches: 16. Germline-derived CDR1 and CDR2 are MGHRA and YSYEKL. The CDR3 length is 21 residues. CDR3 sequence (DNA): TGCGCCAGCAGCCAAGAGCCGGGGGGACCCAATTACCTATCGAACACCGGGGAGCTGTTTTTT. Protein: CASSQEPGGPNYLSNTGELFF.

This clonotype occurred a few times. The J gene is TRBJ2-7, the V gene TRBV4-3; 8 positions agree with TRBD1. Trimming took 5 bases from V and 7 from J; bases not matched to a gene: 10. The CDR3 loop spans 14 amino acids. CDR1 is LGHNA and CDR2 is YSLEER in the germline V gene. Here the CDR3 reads CASSSTGVAPEQYF. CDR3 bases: TGCGCCAGCAGCTCGACAGGGGTGGCGCCTGAGCAGTACTTC.

For the CDR3, the DNA is TGTGCCAGCAGCTTTGGAGCCTCCTACGAGCAGTACTTC. This gives the protein CASSFGASYEQYF. V and J are TRBV5-6 and TRBJ2-7; D gene uncertain. In germline, CDR1 is SGHDT, CDR2 YYEEEE. The V and J ends lost 2 bases and 0 bases respectively, with 6 bases between them. This CDR3 contains 13 residues.

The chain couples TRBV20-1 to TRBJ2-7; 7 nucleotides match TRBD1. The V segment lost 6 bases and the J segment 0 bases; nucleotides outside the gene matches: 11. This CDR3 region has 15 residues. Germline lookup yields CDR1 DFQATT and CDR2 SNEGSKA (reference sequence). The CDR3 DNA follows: TGCAGTGCAACACTCCGACAGGGTCGCTCCTACGAGCAGTACTTC. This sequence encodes CSATLRQGRSYEQYF.

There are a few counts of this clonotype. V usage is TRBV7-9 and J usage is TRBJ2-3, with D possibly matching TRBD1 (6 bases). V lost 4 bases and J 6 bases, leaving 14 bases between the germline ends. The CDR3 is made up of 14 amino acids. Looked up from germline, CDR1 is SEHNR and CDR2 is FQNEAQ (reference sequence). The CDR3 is CASSSGRQDDTQYF. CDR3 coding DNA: TGTGCCAGCAGCTCTGGGAGACAGGATGATACGCAGTATTTT.

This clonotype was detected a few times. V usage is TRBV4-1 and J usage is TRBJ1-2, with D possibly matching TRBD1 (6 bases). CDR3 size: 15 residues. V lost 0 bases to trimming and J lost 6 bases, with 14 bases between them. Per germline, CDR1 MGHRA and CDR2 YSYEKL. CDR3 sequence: CASSQERGNFNGYTF. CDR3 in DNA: TGCGCCAGCAGCCAAGAGAGGGGGAATTTTAATGGCTACACCTTC.

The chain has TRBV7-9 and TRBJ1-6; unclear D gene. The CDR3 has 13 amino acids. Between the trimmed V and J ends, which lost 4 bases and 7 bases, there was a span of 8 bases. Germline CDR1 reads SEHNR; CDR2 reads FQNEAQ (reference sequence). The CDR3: CASSSTVNSPLHF. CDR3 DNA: TGTGCCAGCAGCTCCACAGTGAATTCACCCCTCCACTTT.

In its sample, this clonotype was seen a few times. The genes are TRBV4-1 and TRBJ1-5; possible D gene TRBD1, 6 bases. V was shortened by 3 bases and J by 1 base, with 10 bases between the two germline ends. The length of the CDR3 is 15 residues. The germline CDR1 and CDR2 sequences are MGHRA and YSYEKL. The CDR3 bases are TGCGCCAGCAGCCAGGGGGACACCAGCAATCAGCCCCAGCATTTT. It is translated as CASSQGDTSNQPQHF.

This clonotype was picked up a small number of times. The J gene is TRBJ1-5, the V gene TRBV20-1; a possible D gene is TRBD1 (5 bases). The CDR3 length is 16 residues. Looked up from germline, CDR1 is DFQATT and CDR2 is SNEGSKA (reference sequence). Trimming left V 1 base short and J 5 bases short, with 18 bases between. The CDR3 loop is CSARATGLSFYQPQHF. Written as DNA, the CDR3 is TGCAGTGCTAGAGCGACGGGGCTCTCATTTTATCAGCCCCAGCATTTT.

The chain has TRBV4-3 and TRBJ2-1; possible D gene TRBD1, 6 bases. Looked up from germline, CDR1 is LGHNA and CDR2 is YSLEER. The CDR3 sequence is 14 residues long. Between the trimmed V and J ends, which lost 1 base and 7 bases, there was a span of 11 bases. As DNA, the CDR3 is TGCGCCAGCAGCCAAGGTCCAGGGGCTAATGAGCAGTTCTTC. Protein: CASSQGPGANEQFF.

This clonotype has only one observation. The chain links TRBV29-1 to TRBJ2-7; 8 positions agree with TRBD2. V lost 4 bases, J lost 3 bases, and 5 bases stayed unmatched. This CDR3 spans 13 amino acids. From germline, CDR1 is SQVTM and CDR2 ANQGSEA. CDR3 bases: TGCAGCGTTGTGCGGGGGGCAGACTACGAGCAGTACTTC. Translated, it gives CSVVRGADYEQYF.

CDR3 sequence reads: CSAEWDRGTDTQYF. CDR3 nucleotides: TGCAGTGCCGAGTGGGACAGAGGAACAGATACGCAGTATTTT. The chain combines TRBV20-1 with TRBJ2-3, with 7 nucleotides matching TRBD1. V lost 6 bases to trimming and J lost 3 bases; unmatched junction nucleotides: 9. The V gene's germline CDR1 is DFQATT and CDR2 SNEGSKA (reference sequence). This CDR3 comprises 14 residues.

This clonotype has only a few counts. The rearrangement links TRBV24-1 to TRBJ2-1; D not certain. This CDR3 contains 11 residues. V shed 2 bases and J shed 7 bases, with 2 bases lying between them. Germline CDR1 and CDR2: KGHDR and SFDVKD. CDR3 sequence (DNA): TGTGCCACCAGTGATTCGAATGAGCAGTTCTTC. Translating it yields CATSDSNEQFF.

CDR3 nucleotides: TGTGCCAGCGGCGGGACTTCCTACGAGCAGTACTTC. Translating gives CASGGTSYEQYF. This sequence joins TRBV7-8 and TRBJ2-7; tentatively, D is TRBD2 (6 bases). The CDR3 contains 12 residues. The V gene's germline CDR1 is SGHVS and CDR2 FQNEAQ. Deletions cut 8 bases from V and 1 base from J, with 9 bases between.

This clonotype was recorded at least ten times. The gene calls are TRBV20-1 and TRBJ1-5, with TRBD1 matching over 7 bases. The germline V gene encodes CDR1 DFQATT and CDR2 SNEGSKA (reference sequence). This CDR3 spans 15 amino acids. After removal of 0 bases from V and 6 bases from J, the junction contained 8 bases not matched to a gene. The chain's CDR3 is CSARDPGGVGQPQHF. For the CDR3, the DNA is TGCAGTGCTAGAGATCCAGGGGGTGTGGGTCAGCCCCAGCATTTT.

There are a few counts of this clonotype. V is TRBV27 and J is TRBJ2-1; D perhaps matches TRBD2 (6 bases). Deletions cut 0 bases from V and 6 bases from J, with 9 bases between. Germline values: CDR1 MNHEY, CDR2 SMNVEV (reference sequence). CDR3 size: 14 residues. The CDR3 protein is CASSLSPGVNEQFF. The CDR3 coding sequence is TGTGCCAGCAGTTTATCACCGGGAGTCAATGAGCAGTTCTTC.

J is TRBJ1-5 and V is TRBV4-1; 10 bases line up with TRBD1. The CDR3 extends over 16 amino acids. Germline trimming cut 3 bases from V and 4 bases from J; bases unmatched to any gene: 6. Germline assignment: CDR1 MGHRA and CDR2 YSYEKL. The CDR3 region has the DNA TGCGCCAGCAGCCAGCCGGGACAGGGGCCGAATCAGCCCCAGCATTTT. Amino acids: CASSQPGQGPNQPQHF.

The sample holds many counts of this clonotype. CDR3 sequence (DNA): TGCGCCAGCAGCTTCCGGGACACGAACACTGAAGCTTTCTTT. It specifies CASSFRDTNTEAFF. This chain links TRBV5-1 with TRBJ1-1, with D perhaps matching TRBD1 (6 bases). In germline, CDR1 is SGHRS, CDR2 YFSETQ. Trimming removed 2 bases from V and 1 base from J, with 9 bases in between. The CDR3 has 14 amino acids.

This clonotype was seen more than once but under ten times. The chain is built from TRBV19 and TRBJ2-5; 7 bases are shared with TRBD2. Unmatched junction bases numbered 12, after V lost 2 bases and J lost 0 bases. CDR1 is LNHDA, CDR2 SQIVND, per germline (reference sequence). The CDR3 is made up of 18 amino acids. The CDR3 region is CASSILGWTREHQETQYF. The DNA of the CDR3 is TGTGCCAGTAGTATATTGGGGTGGACGCGGGAGCACCAAGAGACCCAGTACTTC.

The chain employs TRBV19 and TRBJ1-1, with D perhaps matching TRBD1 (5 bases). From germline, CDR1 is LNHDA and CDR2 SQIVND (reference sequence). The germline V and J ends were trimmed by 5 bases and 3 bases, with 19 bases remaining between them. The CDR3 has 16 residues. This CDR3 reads CASSGWGRVADTEAFF. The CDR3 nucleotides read TGTGCCAGTAGTGGCTGGGGGAGGGTAGCCGACACTGAAGCTTTCTTT.

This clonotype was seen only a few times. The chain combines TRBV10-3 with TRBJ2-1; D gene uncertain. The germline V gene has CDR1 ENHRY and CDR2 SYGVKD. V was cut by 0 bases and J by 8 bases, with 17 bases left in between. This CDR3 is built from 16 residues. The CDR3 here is CAISESDPTTSDEQFF. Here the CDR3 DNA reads TGTGCCATCAGTGAGTCGGACCCGACGACCTCTGATGAGCAGTTCTTC.

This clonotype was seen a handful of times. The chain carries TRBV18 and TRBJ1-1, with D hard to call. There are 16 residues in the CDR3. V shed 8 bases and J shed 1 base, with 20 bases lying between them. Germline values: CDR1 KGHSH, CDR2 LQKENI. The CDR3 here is CASTLSVLGENTEAFF. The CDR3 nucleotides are TGTGCCAGCACCCTATCTGTTCTGGGTGAGAACACTGAAGCTTTCTTT.

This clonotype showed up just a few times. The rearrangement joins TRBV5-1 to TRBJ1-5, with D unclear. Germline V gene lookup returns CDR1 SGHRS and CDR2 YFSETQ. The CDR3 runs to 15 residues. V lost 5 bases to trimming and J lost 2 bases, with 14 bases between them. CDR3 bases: TGCGCCAGCAGACCCCAATCATCGGGCAATCAGCCCCAGCATTTT. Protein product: CASRPQSSGNQPQHF.

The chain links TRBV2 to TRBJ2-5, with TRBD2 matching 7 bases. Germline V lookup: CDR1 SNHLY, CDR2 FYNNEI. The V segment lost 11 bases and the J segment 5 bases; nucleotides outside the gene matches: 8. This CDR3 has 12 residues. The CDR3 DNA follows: TGTGCCGGCAAGAGGGAGGGTGAGACCCAGTACTTC. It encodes CAGKREGETQYF.

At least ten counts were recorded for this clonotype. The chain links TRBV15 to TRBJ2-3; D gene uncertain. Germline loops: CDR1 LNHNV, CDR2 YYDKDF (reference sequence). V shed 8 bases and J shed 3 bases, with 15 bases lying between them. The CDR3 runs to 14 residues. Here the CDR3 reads CATALGLGTDTQYF. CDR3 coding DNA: TGTGCCACCGCCTTAGGCTTAGGAACAGATACGCAGTATTTT.

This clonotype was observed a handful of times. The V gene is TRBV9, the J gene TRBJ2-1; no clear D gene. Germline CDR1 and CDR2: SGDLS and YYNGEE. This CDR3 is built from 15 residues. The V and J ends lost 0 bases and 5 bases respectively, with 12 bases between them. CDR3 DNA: TGTGCCAGCAGCGTAGCGGGCGGATCGAACAATGAGCAGTTCTTC. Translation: CASSVAGGSNNEQFF.

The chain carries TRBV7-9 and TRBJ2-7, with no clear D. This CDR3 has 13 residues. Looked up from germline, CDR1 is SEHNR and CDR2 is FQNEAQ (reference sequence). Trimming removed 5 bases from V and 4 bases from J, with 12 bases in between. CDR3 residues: CASSDMTLYEQYF. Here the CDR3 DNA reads TGTGCCAGCAGCGATATGACTTTGTACGAGCAGTACTTC. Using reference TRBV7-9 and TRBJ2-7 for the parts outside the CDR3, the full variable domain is DTGVSQNPRHKITKRGQNVTFRCDPISEHNRLYWYRQTLGQGPEFLTYFQNEAQLEKSRLLSDRFSAERPKGSFSTLEIQRTEQGDSAMYLCASSDMTLYEQYFGPGTRLTVT.

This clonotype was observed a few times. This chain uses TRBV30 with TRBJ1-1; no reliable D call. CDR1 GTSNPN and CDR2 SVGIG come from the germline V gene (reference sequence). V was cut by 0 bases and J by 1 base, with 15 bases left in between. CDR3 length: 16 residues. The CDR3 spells CAWSVSTRTWNTEAFF. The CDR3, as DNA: TGTGCCTGGAGTGTGAGTACCAGGACCTGGAACACTGAAGCTTTCTTT.

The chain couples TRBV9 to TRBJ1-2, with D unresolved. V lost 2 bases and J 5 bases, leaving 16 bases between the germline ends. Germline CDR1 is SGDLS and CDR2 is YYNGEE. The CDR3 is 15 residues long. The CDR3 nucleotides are TGTGCCAGCAGCGTCACTGATGAGAGGAGGTATGGCTACACCTTC. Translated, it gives CASSVTDERRYGYTF.